This TCR beta chain is drawn from a study of liver allograft versus peripheral blood T cells. Whole-study context: Comparisons were made between T cell receptor repertoires found in transplanted livers and those circulating in recipients' peripheral blood. The study, taken as a whole, reports: Within liver allografts, T cell receptor repertoires were reportedly different from those in peripheral blood.

Germline CDR1 DFQATT, CDR2 SNEGSKA (reference sequence). This CDR3 comprises 16 residues. With 2 bases clipped from V and 3 bases from J, the junction kept 6 bases outside the gene matches. Each CDR3 protein is one row after TCRdb ran MiXCR on the reads. The data hold some 9,000 distinct CDR3 sequences, with 16% observed a single time. A few counts support this clonotype. The antigen is undetermined. The sequence was obtained from a human patient who had a liver transplant. Some of the T cells might come from the graft donor. V usage is TRBV20-1 and J usage is TRBJ2-1, with 11 bases lining up with TRBD2. The CDR3 sequence is CSARPAGLADYNEQFF. The CDR3 nucleotides are TGCAGTGCTAGACCCGCGGGACTAGCGGACTACAATGAGCAGTTCTTC.